This passage covers 10 T cell receptor beta chains from one sample sequenced in a study of blood T cell repertoires in COVID-19. Measured with immunoSEQ multiplex PCR; TCRdb has only the in-frame clones, and not every one. The table lists over 300,000 clones, approximately 85% of them singletons. The sequencing sample was made of PBMCs or T cells enriched from blood (not recorded which). All receptors derive from a man aged 30 to 45 who had recovered from COVID-19.

The V call is TRBV27, the J call TRBJ2-1; 9 bases map to TRBD2. The V gene end was trimmed by 6 bases and the J gene end by 7 bases; junction bases not matched to a gene: 10. The CDR3 runs to 15 residues. Germline V gene sequence: CDR1 MNHEY, CDR2 SMNVEV (reference sequence). CDR3 sequence: CASRLAGVMDNEQFF. As DNA, the CDR3 is TGTGCCAGCAGATTAGCGGGGGTAATGGATAATGAGCAGTTCTTC.

The V call is TRBV11-2, the J call TRBJ1-2; 10 bases are a match to TRBD1. V was clipped by 5 bases and J by 8 bases; unmatched bases: 5. Per the germline V gene, CDR1 is SGHAT and CDR2 is FQNNGV. This CDR3 spans 13 amino acids. The DNA for the CDR3 is TGTGCCAGCAGCCCGGGACAGGGGCTCGGCTACACCTTC. This encodes CASSPGQGLGYTF.

V is TRBV7-2 and J is TRBJ1-2, with TRBD1 matching over 7 bases. The germline gives CDR1 SGHTA, CDR2 FQGNSA. This CDR3 contains 15 residues. V shed 5 bases, J shed 4 bases, and the junction held 10 bases outside the gene matches. CDR3 region: CASSLDRARSYGYTF. CDR3 coding DNA: TGTGCCAGCAGCCTCGACAGGGCAAGAAGCTATGGCTACACCTTC.

The chain carries TRBV29-1 and TRBJ1-1; D not resolved. The CDR3 sequence is 12 residues long. Germline CDR1 reads SQVTM; CDR2 reads ANQGSEA. V was shortened by 8 bases and J by 1 base, with 11 bases between the two germline ends. The CDR3 nucleotides are TGCAGCACTAAATTGGGGAACACTGAAGCTTTCTTT. Translated: CSTKLGNTEAFF.

This chain uses TRBV24-1 with TRBJ1-2; possibly TRBD1 for D (5 bases). This CDR3 spans 14 amino acids. CDR1 is KGHDR, CDR2 SFDVKD, per germline. The ends were cut back, 1 base at V and 7 bases at J, with 12 bases in the middle. The CDR3 sequence: CATSDLSRDRGYTF. Written as DNA, the CDR3 is TGTGCCACCAGTGATTTAAGCAGGGATCGTGGCTACACCTTC.

This sequence joins TRBV12-3 or TRBV12-4 and TRBJ2-5; 7 bases fit TRBD1. V shed 8 bases, J shed 6 bases, and the junction held 6 bases outside the gene matches. The CDR3 is 12 residues long. The CDR3 coding sequence is TGTGCCAGCCCGACAGGGCAAAAGACCCAGTACTTC. This codes for CASPTGQKTQYF.

The CDR3 DNA sequence: TGTGCCAGCTCACCACCCGGGTCTAGCGGATCCTACGAGCAGTACTTC. Translating gives CASSPPGSSGSYEQYF. The rearrangement uses TRBV18 and TRBJ2-7, with 7 bases that match TRBD2. The junction had 6 bases not matched to a gene; V was cut back by 0 bases and J by 1 base. CDR1 is KGHSH and CDR2 is LQKENI in the germline V gene. The CDR3 contains 16 residues.

V is TRBV18 and J is TRBJ1-1; D uncertain. The CDR3 covers 13 residues. V lost 0 bases and J 8 bases, leaving 10 bases between the germline ends. Germline V gene data show CDR1 as KGHSH and CDR2 as LQKENI. The CDR3 nucleotides are TGTGCCAGCTCACCACCGATGGGAGGGGAAGCTTTCTTT. Its translation: CASSPPMGGEAFF. The variable domain in full, completed from reference TRBV18 and TRBJ1-1, reads NAGVMQNPRHLVRRRGQEARLRCSPMKGHSHVYWYRQLPEEGLKFMVYLQKENIIDESGMPKERFSAEFPKEGPSILRIQQVVRGDSAAYFCASSPPMGGEAFFGQGTRLTVV.

For the CDR3, the DNA is TGTGCCAGCAGCTCCTGGGGACAGTTGGGCAATCAGCCCCAGCATTTT. Residues: CASSSWGQLGNQPQHF. The rearrangement uses TRBV7-8 and TRBJ1-5, with 7 bases matching TRBD1. Germline V gives CDR1 SGHVS, CDR2 FQNEAQ. CDR3 length: 16 amino acids. The ends lost 4 bases at V and 2 bases at J; junction bases unmatched: 8.

V usage is TRBV24-1 and J usage is TRBJ1-2; maybe TRBD1 (6 bases). Germline V gene sequence: CDR1 KGHDR, CDR2 SFDVKD. The CDR3 totals 12 residues. V lost 9 bases to trimming and J lost 5 bases, with 12 bases between them. CDR3 nucleotide sequence: TGTGCCACCTCAGGGCAGGGGTATGGCTACACCTTC. It codes for CATSGQGYGYTF.